The 23 T cell receptor beta chains reported below all come from one sample, sequenced in a study of T cells in Graves' hyperthyroidism and ophthalmopathy. The investigators amplified TCR beta CDR3 regions from RNA transcripts. First-round RT-PCR of the TCR CDR3 relied on the HTBI primer set. TCRdb re-derived calls from the multiplex PCR reads in MiXCR, one entry per CDR3 protein. The sample yields some 720,000 distinct CDR3 sequences, roughly 15% seen once. Sequencing was performed on blood. These receptors all stem from a man aged 18 to 35 with Graves' hyperthyroidism.

Worth noting for this clonotype: The CDR3 does not close with the conserved phenylalanine or tryptophan, likely indicating a read error. The rearrangement links TRBV4-1 to TRBJ2-7; possibly TRBD1 or TRBD2 for D (7 bases each). Germline values: CDR1 MGHRA, CDR2 YSYEKL. V was pared by 1 base and J by 5 bases, with 24 bases between. The CDR3 sequence is 18 residues long. The chain's CDR3 is CASSQGQGDYLGSHEQYS. The CDR3 bases are TGCGCCAGCAGCCAAGGGCAGGGGGACTATCTCGGGAGCCACGAGCAGTACTCC.

There are a few counts of this clonotype. This sequence joins TRBV9 and TRBJ2-3; the match to TRBD2 covers 9 bases. The CDR3 runs 14 residues. Germline CDR1 is SGDLS and CDR2 is YYNGEE. V was clipped by 7 bases and J by 4 bases; unmatched bases: 7. As DNA, the CDR3 is TGTGCCAGCGGGGCAGCGGGGGGATCAGATACGCAGTATTTT. This translates into CASGAAGGSDTQYF.

This clonotype was counted between two and nine times. The V call is TRBV24-1, the J call TRBJ2-3, with TRBD2 identical over 12 bases. After removal of 5 bases from V and 8 bases from J, the junction contained 13 bases not matched to a gene. The germline V gene encodes CDR1 KGHDR and CDR2 SFDVKD. The CDR3 loop spans 17 amino acids. The CDR3 coding sequence is TGTGCCACCAGTGCTCCTCCGGGACTAGCGGGTCCCAGTACGCAGTATTTT. It specifies CATSAPPGLAGPSTQYF.

This clonotype was seen a handful of times. The V and J genes are TRBV19 and TRBJ1-5; D gene unclear. V shed 4 bases and J shed 0 bases, with 16 bases lying between them. The CDR3 is 17 amino acids. CDR1 and CDR2 from the germline V gene are LNHDA and SQIVND (reference sequence). Here the CDR3 reads CASSRVEGGGSNQPQHF. The CDR3 DNA is TGTGCCAGTAGTAGGGTAGAGGGAGGAGGTAGCAATCAGCCCCAGCATTTT.

This clonotype has more than one count but fewer than ten. This chain connects TRBV7-2 to TRBJ1-5; D unresolved. Germline lookup yields CDR1 SGHTA and CDR2 FQGNSA. This CDR3 comprises 15 residues. V was cut by 5 bases and J by 0 bases, with 11 bases left in between. The CDR3 nucleotides are TGTGCCAGCAGCCCCCGGACTCATAGCAATCAGCCCCAGCATTTT. This encodes CASSPRTHSNQPQHF.

There are many counts of this clonotype. CDR3 sequence reads: CASSHSGPVYNEQFF. CDR3 in DNA: TGTGCCAGCAGCCATAGCGGCCCAGTGTACAATGAGCAGTTCTTC. The V and J genes are TRBV12-3 or TRBV12-4 and TRBJ2-1; possibly TRBD2 for D (6 bases). Trimming cost V 6 bases and J 4 bases, with 16 bases left between them. The CDR3 has 15 amino acids.

This clonotype was seen ten or more times. The chain is built from TRBV6-1 and TRBJ2-7, with a tentative D call TRBD2 (6 bases). Trimming removed 5 bases from V and 1 base from J, with 15 bases in between. Per the germline V gene, CDR1 is MNHNS and CDR2 is SASEGT. This CDR3 is 15 amino acids long. The CDR3 coding sequence is TGTGCCAGCAGTTCGGGACTGCACGCTTCCTACGAGCAGTACTTC. It encodes CASSSGLHASYEQYF.

There are many counts of this clonotype. The chain links TRBV28 to TRBJ2-3, with D tentatively TRBD1 (5 bases). The CDR3 consists of 15 residues. Per the germline V gene, CDR1 is MDHEN and CDR2 is SYDVKM. V lost 3 bases, J lost 2 bases, and 12 bases lay in between. The CDR3 loop is CASSFRELLTDTQYF. The CDR3 nucleotides read TGTGCCAGCAGTTTCAGGGAACTTCTCACAGATACGCAGTATTTT.

In the case of this clonotype: Possible read error: a much larger clone is one base away. The V call is TRBV6-2 or TRBV6-3, the J call TRBJ2-7, with TRBD2 matching 12 bases. In germline, CDR1 is MNHEY, CDR2 SVGEGT. The CDR3 sequence is 15 residues long. The CDR3 nucleotides read TGTGCCGGCAGAGCTAGCGGGAGGGCCCTCTACGAGCAGTACTTC. Its translation is CAGRASGRALYEQYF.

This clonotype showed up many times. The genes are TRBV3-1 and TRBJ1-1, with D possibly being TRBD1 (6 bases). CDR1 is LGHDT, CDR2 YNNKEL, per germline (reference sequence). Trimming removed 3 bases from V and 8 bases from J, with 10 bases in between. This CDR3 region has 12 residues. This CDR3 is CASSHLDREAFF. CDR3 in DNA: TGTGCCAGCAGCCATCTAGACAGGGAAGCTTTCTTT.

This clonotype was seen at least ten times. The chain recombines TRBV28 with TRBJ1-2; tentatively, D is TRBD1 (5 bases). The germline gives CDR1 MDHEN, CDR2 SYDVKM. The CDR3 totals 12 residues. V was trimmed by 3 bases and J by 8 bases, leaving 10 bases between them. The CDR3: CASSLAGLGYTF. CDR3 coding DNA: TGTGCCAGCAGTTTGGCGGGGCTCGGCTACACCTTC.

There are many counts of this clonotype. The CDR3 coding sequence is TGTGCCTGGAGAGGACTAGCGGGAGCGGGCGGGGAGCTGTTTTTT. It codes for CAWRGLAGAGGELFF. The chain carries TRBV30 and TRBJ2-2; 13 nucleotides align to TRBD2. The J segment lost 7 bases and the V segment lost 3 bases, leaving 5 bases of the junction unmatched. Germline lookup yields CDR1 GTSNPN and CDR2 SVGIG (reference sequence). The CDR3 has 15 amino acids.

About this clonotype itself: This may come from a read error, since a much larger clone is one base off. The CDR3 region is CASGGWREMNIQYF. The CDR3 DNA reads TGTGCCAGCGGGGGATGGCGGGAGATGAACATTCAGTACTTC. The chain combines TRBV28 with TRBJ2-4; 7 positions agree with TRBD2. Germline V gene lookup returns CDR1 MDHEN and CDR2 SYDVKM. The CDR3 is 14 amino acids. Trimming took 8 bases from V and 7 from J; bases not matched to a gene: 11.

The chain couples TRBV20-1 to TRBJ1-2, with TRBD1 matching over 7 bases. The CDR3 has 14 residues. Unmatched junction bases numbered 10, after V lost 6 bases and J lost 3 bases. Germline loops: CDR1 DFQATT, CDR2 SNEGSKA (reference sequence). CDR3 region: CSAPSQGVDYGYTF. Written as DNA, the CDR3 is TGCAGTGCCCCGTCGCAGGGGGTAGACTATGGCTACACCTTC.

Details on this clonotype: The junction departs from germline at one end; a sequencing error may be responsible. V gene TRBV6-9 combines with J gene TRBJ1-2; the D is unclear. The CDR3 runs 12 residues. Germline CDR1 MNHGY, CDR2 SVAAGI. The CDR3 region is CASSYLGYGHTF. DNA of the CDR3: TGTGCCAGCAGTTACCTCGGCTATGGCCACACCTTC.

The chain carries TRBV11-2 and TRBJ1-3; the D is unclear. CDR3 length equals 16 residues. The V gene's germline CDR1 is SGHAT and CDR2 FQNNGV. Deletions cut 6 bases from V and 0 bases from J, with 15 bases between. In DNA, the CDR3 is TGTGCCAGCAGACCACAGAAGGGTAGCTCTGGAAACACCATATATTTT. Translated: CASRPQKGSSGNTIYF. Full variable domain (missing parts from reference TRBV11-2 and TRBJ1-3): EAGVAQSPRYKIIEKRQSVAFWCNPISGHATLYWYQQILGQGPKLLIQFQNNGVVDDSQLPKDRFSAERLKGVDSTLKIQPAKLEDSAVYLCASRPQKGSSGNTIYFGEGSWLTVV.

This clonotype showed up just a few times. The chain uses TRBV6-1 and TRBJ1-1; 7 bases line up with TRBD1. This CDR3 has 13 residues. V lost 4 bases to trimming and J lost 6 bases; unmatched junction nucleotides: 5. Germline V gene data show CDR1 as MNHNS and CDR2 as SASEGT. Here the CDR3 reads CASSARGKAEAFF. As DNA, the CDR3 is TGTGCCAGCAGTGCCAGGGGGAAGGCTGAAGCTTTCTTT.

The V gene is TRBV20-1, the J gene TRBJ1-5; no clear D. Germline V gives CDR1 DFQATT, CDR2 SNEGSKA (reference sequence). V shed 6 bases and J shed 5 bases, with 20 bases lying between them. This CDR3 region has 15 residues. In DNA form, the CDR3 reads TGCAGTGCCCACCCTATCGCCCCCTACGATCAGCCCCAGCATTTT. Protein product: CSAHPIAPYDQPQHF.

There are a few counts of this clonotype. The chain couples TRBV19 to TRBJ2-1, with D possibly being TRBD2 (6 bases). The germline V gene encodes CDR1 LNHDA and CDR2 SQIVND (reference sequence). This CDR3 comprises 14 residues. Trimming pared 0 bases from V and 7 bases from J, leaving 10 bases between. CDR3: CASSIDGGRNEQFF. CDR3 sequence (DNA): TGTGCCAGTAGTATAGACGGAGGGCGGAATGAGCAGTTCTTC.

About this clonotype itself: It may be a read error: a sequence one base away is much more abundant. The missing conserved phenylalanine or tryptophan at the end of this CDR3 makes a read error likely. J is TRBJ2-2 and V is TRBV2, with TRBD2 identical over 9 bases. The CDR3 is made up of 15 amino acids. With V trimmed by 6 bases and J by 4 bases, 6 bases remained unmatched. CDR1 is SNHLY and CDR2 is FYNNEI in the germline V gene. Here the CDR3 reads CASREGLAGTGELFS. The CDR3 DNA reads TGTGCCAGCAGGGAGGGACTAGCAGGCACCGGGGAGCTGTTTTCT.

Concerning this clonotype itself: A much larger clone lies one base from this, so it may be a read error. The chain has TRBV7-8 and TRBJ2-1, with D possibly called TRBD1 or TRBD2 (5 bases each). CDR3 length: 13 amino acids. The germline V gene has CDR1 SGHVS and CDR2 FQNEAQ. The CDR3 sequence is CASSLAGPREQLF. The CDR3 DNA follows: TGTGCCAGCAGCTTAGCGGGGCCTAGGGAGCAGCTCTTC. The variable domain in full, with the rest retrieved from reference TRBV7-8 and TRBJ2-1, is GAGVSQSPRYKVAKRGQDVALRCDPISGHVSLFWYQQALGQGPEFLTYFQNEAQLDKSGLPSDRFFAERPEGSVSTLKIQRTQQEDSAVYLCASSLAGPREQLFGPGTRLTVL.

The V and J genes are TRBV28 and TRBJ2-3; TRBD2 agrees at 14 bases. The CDR3 consists of 19 residues. With 6 bases clipped from V and 5 bases from J, the junction kept 16 bases outside the gene matches. The germline V gene has CDR1 MDHEN and CDR2 SYDVKM. DNA of the CDR3: TGTGCCAGCAGCCTAACCATAGGGACTAGCGGGAGTAGTATAGATACGCAGTATTTT. Protein product: CASSLTIGTSGSSIDTQYF.

This chain connects TRBV24-1 to TRBJ1-1; TRBD1 might be the D (5 bases). Trimming left V 9 bases short and J 1 base short, with 11 bases between. CDR1 is KGHDR, CDR2 SFDVKD, per germline. This CDR3 is built from 13 residues. This CDR3 reads CATSLGTNTEAFF. CDR3 in DNA: TGTGCCACCTCCCTTGGGACGAACACTGAAGCTTTCTTT.